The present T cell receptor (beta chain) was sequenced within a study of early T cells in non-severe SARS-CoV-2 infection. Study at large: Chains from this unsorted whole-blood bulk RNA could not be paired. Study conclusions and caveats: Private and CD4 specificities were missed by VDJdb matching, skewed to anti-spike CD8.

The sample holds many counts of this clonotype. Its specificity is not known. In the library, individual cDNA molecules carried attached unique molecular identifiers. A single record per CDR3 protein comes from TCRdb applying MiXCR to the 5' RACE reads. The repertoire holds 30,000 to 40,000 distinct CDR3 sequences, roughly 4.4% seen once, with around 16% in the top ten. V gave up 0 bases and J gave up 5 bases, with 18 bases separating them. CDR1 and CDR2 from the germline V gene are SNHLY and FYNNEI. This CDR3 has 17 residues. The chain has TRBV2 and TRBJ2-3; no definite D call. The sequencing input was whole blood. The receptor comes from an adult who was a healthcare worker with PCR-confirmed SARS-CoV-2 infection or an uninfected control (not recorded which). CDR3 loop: CASSEALPGVARDTQYF. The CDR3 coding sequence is TGTGCCAGCAGTGAAGCGCTTCCAGGCGTCGCTAGAGATACGCAGTATTTT. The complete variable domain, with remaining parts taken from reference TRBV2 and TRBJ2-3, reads EPEVTQTPSHQVTQMGQEVILRCVPISNHLYFYWYRQILGQKVEFLVSFYNNEISEKSEIFDDQFSVERPDGSNFTLKIRSTKLEDSAMYFCASSEALPGVARDTQYFGPGTRLTVL.